The clone carrying this T cell receptor (beta chain) has at least ten counts. Its antigen is as yet unknown. This CDR3 is built from 14 residues. The V gene lost 6 bases and the J gene lost 4 bases, with 16 bases spanning the gap. In germline, CDR1 is MNHNS, CDR2 SASEGT. The entry originates in a study of CD8 T cells in ankylosing spondylitis. Findings and caveats of the study: Before this, some motif variants had been reported in reactive arthritis synovial fluid and blood. For ankylosing spondylitis blood, a TCR beta motif of about eight highly homologous variants appeared characteristic. Disease-linked clones reportedly concentrated significantly in matched ankylosing spondylitis synovial fluid.

Libraries of TCR beta came from quantitative 5'-RACE with molecular barcodes. In TCRdb, the 5' RACE reads were re-called with MiXCR into one record per CDR3 protein. The top ten hold approximately 4% of the sample, which has around 490,000 distinct CDR3 sequences, approximately 5.3% seen once. The chain links TRBV6-1 to TRBJ2-7; tentatively, D is TRBD1 (6 bases). The sequenced sample was blood, either unsorted or a sorted T cell fraction (not recorded which). The origin of this receptor is a male donor with ankylosing spondylitis. In DNA form, the CDR3 reads TGTGCCAGCAGCCAACTGGGGGCGCAGTACGAGCAGTACTTC. It specifies CASSQLGAQYEQYF.